Listed below are T cell receptor beta chains from one sample, sequenced in a study of T cells expressing NK-cell markers. TCRdb reprocessed the 5' RACE reads, keeping one entry per CDR3 protein, no DNA. The table for this sample gives 150,000 to 180,000 distinct CDR3 sequences. Sequencing used blood T cells: a sorted CD56 or NKG2C T cell subset, CD4+ or CD8+ T cells, or bulk PBMC T cells (not recorded which). These receptors came from a woman in her forties or fifties in good health. CDR3s include the opening cysteine and the closing phenylalanine or tryptophan.

j_gene	v_gene	CDR3aa
TRBJ2-5	TRBV14	CASSQGGGQETQYF
TRBJ1-6	TRBV4-1	CASSQGEAVLYDSPLHF
TRBJ1-1	TRBV7-2	CASSFYLDGIEAFF
TRBJ2-1	TRBV25-1	CASKQGAQDEQFF
TRBJ2-5	TRBV10-3	CAISELGTSGQETQYF
TRBJ1-2	TRBV7-9	CASSPAAPLGYTF
TRBJ2-3	TRBV19	CASSIDSGSPTDTQYF
TRBJ2-1	TRBV27	CASQPLDSNNEQFF
TRBJ1-5	TRBV10-2	CASSLDRAQPQHF
TRBJ2-5	TRBV5-5	CASSIKVGGETQYF
TRBJ1-3	TRBV19	CASSIAFAGNTIYF
TRBJ2-3	TRBV29-1	CSVVSVGRPTQYF
TRBJ2-1	TRBV3-1	CASSQELNRNEQFF
TRBJ2-2	TRBV27	CASSHRGGGGSFSWELFF